Below are 8 T cell receptor beta chains sequenced from a single sample in a study of T-cell reconstitution after alpha-beta-depleted transplantation in children. It was with unique molecular identifiers that the TCRbeta library was prepared. One entry per CDR3 protein results from TCRdb running MiXCR on the PCR reads. The table records about a million distinct CDR3 sequences, roughly 29% of them present only once. This specimen consisted of PBMCs, mostly from graft donor cells, obtained 360 days after TCRalphabeta/CD19-depleted stem cell transplant. The receptor source for this set is a boy under three years old who had a stem cell transplant for SCID, so the T cells may come from the graft donor.

The gene calls are TRBV28 and TRBJ1-1; 7 bases match TRBD1. This CDR3 is 17 amino acids long. Germline-derived CDR1 and CDR2 are MDHEN and SYDVKM. V was clipped by 3 bases and J by 1 base; unmatched bases: 11. The CDR3 loop is CASSLIIGGTQNTEAFF. The CDR3, as DNA: TGTGCCAGCAGTTTGATTATAGGGGGCACTCAGAACACTGAAGCTTTCTTT.

This clonotype has a handful of counts. V is TRBV29-1 and J is TRBJ2-3, with D possibly TRBD2 on 5 matching bases. The CDR3 extends over 12 amino acids. V was shortened by 6 bases and J by 0 bases, with 7 bases between the two germline ends. CDR1 and CDR2 from the germline V gene are SQVTM and ANQGSEA. In DNA form, the CDR3 reads TGCAGCGTCAGGACTAGCACAGATACGCAGTATTTT. Protein sequence: CSVRTSTDTQYF.

The V call is TRBV12-3 or TRBV12-4, the J call TRBJ2-5; D may match TRBD1 or TRBD2 (5 bases each). This CDR3 is built from 15 residues. Trimming cost V 1 base and J 5 bases, with 14 bases left between them. For the CDR3, the DNA is TGTGCCAGCAGTTTAGGGTCCTCAGGGACGGAGACCCAGTACTTC. Protein product: CASSLGSSGTETQYF.

The chain employs TRBV7-9 and TRBJ2-7; D might be TRBD1 (5 bases). Germline assignment: CDR1 SEHNR and CDR2 FQNEAQ (reference sequence). Trimming removed 5 bases from V and 7 bases from J, with 15 bases in between. This CDR3 contains 13 residues. CDR3: CASSLLTAREQYF. CDR3 nucleotide sequence: TGTGCCAGCAGCCTACTGACAGCGCGGGAGCAGTACTTC.

In regard to this clonotype: No DNA is shown, since the ends of the CDR3 on it are uncertain; the CDR3 is the one TCRdb lists. The rearrangement joins TRBV7-5 to TRBJ1-2; the D call of TRBD1 is as the table states it, not checked on the DNA. TRBV7-5 is classified as a pseudogene. With termini counted, the CDR3 has 21 amino acids. The CDR3 reads CISVSEGEGGRGDPLNYGYTF.

This chain links TRBV7-6 with TRBJ1-1; 7 nucleotides agree with TRBD1. Per the germline V gene, CDR1 is SGHVS and CDR2 is FNYEAQ. CDR3 length equals 18 residues. The trim removed 1 base at V and 4 bases at J, leaving 15 bases unmatched. DNA for the CDR3: TGTGCCAGCAGCTTAGTCGGTTGGCAGGGGGGTTCCGGCACTGAAGCTTTCTTT. Translated, it gives CASSLVGWQGGSGTEAFF.

This clonotype has just a few counts. The chain uses TRBV5-1 and TRBJ2-7; 9 nucleotides line up with TRBD1. Germline-derived CDR1 and CDR2 are SGHRS and YFSETQ. This CDR3 is built from 15 residues. The trim removed 3 bases at V and 2 bases at J, leaving 6 bases unmatched. CDR3 nucleotide sequence: TGCGCCAGCAGCTCGCGGACAGGGGAAACCTACGAGCAGTACTTC. Its translation: CASSSRTGETYEQYF. Combining the CDR3 with reference TRBV5-1 and TRBJ2-7 gives the whole variable domain KAGVTQTPRYLIKTRGQQVTLSCSPISGHRSVSWYQQTPGQGLQFLFEYFSETQRNKGNFPGRFSGRQFSNSRSEMNVSTLELGDSALYLCASSSRTGETYEQYFGPGTRLTVT.

The chain combines TRBV10-3 with TRBJ2-3, with 7 bases that match TRBD2. Germline CDR1 reads ENHRY; CDR2 reads SYGVKD. Unmatched junction bases numbered 10, after V lost 10 bases and J lost 0 bases. This CDR3 is built from 15 residues. The CDR3 coding sequence is TGTGCCACCGCGGTTATGCGGGGGAGCACAGATACGCAGTATTTT. Translating it yields CATAVMRGSTDTQYF.